At least ten counts were recorded for the clone carrying this TCR beta chain. Antigen: not known. The CD4+ fraction was divided into a CD45RA+ naive subset and a CD45RA-negative memory subset. These data are taken from a study of shared clonotypes between healthy human individuals. Whole-study findings and limits: The study generally estimated greater richness for naive than memory subsets. A handful of donors had approximately 4.6% of their naive CD4 clonotypes in common.

Only in-frame clones appear in the TCRdb table, and some are missing; sequencing was by immunoSEQ multiplex PCR. The data show over a million clones, with 65% to 80% seen just once and approximately 1.5% held by the top ten. The CDR3 sequence is 12 residues long. The germline V and J ends were trimmed by 3 bases and 7 bases, with 8 bases remaining between them. CDR1 MDHEN and CDR2 SYDVKM come from the germline V gene. V and J are TRBV28 and TRBJ2-3; no clear D. The sample taken for sequencing was memory CD4+ T cells sorted from blood. Specified subset: CD45RA-negative fraction. The sequence was collected from a man in his late teens or twenties in good health. CDR3 protein: CASSLPRNTQYF. Here the CDR3 DNA reads TGTGCCAGCAGTTTGCCCCGGAATACGCAGTATTTT.